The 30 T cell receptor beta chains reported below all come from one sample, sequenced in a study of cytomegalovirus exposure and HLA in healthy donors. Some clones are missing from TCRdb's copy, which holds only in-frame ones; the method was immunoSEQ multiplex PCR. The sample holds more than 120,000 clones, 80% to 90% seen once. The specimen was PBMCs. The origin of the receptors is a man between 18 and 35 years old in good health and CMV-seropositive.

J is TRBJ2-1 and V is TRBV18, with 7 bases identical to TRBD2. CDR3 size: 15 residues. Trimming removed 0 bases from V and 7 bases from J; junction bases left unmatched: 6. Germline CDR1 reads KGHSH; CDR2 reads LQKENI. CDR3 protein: CASSPPASGANEQFF. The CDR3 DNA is TGTGCCAGCTCACCACCGGCTAGCGGTGCGAATGAGCAGTTCTTC.

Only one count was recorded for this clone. The CDR3 DNA follows: TGTGCCAGCAGACCGGACAGGATTATCTATGGCTACACCTTC. Translated, it gives CASRPDRIIYGYTF. This chain connects TRBV7-9 to TRBJ1-2; 7 bases line up with TRBD1. The CDR3 length is 14 residues. Germline loops: CDR1 SEHNR, CDR2 FQNEAQ (reference sequence). Trimming at V came to 6 bases and at J to 4 bases, leaving 8 bases not matched to a gene. Supplemented by reference TRBV7-9 and TRBJ1-2, the full variable domain reads DTGVSQNPRHKITKRGQNVTFRCDPISEHNRLYWYRQTLGQGPEFLTYFQNEAQLEKSRLLSDRFSAERPKGSFSTLEIQRTEQGDSAMYLCASRPDRIIYGYTFGSGTRLTVV.

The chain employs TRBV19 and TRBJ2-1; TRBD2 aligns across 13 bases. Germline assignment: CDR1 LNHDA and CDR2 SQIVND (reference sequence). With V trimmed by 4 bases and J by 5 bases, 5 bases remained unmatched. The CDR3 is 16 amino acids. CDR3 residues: CASSTPGLAGNNEQFF. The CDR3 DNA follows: TGTGCCAGTAGTACCCCGGGACTAGCGGGGAACAATGAGCAGTTCTTC.

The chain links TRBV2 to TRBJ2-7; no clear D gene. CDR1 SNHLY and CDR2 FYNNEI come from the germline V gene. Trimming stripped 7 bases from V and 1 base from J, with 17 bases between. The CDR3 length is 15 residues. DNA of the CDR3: TGTGCCAGCACCAAAACACAGCTTCTTTCCTACGAGCAGTACTTC. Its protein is CASTKTQLLSYEQYF.

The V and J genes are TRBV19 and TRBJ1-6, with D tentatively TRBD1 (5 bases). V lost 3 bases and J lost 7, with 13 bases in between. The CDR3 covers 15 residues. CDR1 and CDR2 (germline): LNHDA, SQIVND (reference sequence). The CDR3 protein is CASSIRGHRNSPLHF. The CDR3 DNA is TGTGCCAGTAGTATTAGGGGCCATAGGAATTCACCCCTCCACTTT.

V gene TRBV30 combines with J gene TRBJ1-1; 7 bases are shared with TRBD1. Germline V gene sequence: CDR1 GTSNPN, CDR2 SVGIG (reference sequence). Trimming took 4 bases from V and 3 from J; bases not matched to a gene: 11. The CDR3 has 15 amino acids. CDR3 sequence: CAWTRGPLRYTEAFF. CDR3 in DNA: TGTGCCTGGACAAGGGGGCCGCTCAGGTACACTGAAGCTTTCTTT.

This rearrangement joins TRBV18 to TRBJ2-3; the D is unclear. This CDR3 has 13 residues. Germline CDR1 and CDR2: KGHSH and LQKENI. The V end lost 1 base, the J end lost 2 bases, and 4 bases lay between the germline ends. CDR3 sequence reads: CASSPRHTDTQYF. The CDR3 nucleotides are TGTGCCAGCTCACCACGGCACACAGATACGCAGTATTTT.

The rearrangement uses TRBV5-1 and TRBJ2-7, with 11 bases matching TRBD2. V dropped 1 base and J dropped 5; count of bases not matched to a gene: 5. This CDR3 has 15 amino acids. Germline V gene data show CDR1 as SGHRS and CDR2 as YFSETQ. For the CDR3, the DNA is TGCGCCAGCAGCTTGACACGACTAGCGGGACACGAGCAGTACTTC. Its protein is CASSLTRLAGHEQYF.

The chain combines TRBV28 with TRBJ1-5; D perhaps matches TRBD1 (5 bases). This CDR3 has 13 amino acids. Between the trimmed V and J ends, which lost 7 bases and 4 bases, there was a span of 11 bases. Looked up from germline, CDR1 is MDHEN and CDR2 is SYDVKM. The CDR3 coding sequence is TGTGCCAGCAAGACAGTCTTAAATCAGCCCCAGCATTTT. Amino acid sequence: CASKTVLNQPQHF.

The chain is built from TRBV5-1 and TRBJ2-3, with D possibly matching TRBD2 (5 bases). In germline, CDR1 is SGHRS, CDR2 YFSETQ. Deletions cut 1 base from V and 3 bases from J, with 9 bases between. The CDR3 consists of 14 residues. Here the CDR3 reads CASSLYRETDTQYF. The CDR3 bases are TGCGCCAGCAGCTTGTATCGGGAAACAGATACGCAGTATTTT.

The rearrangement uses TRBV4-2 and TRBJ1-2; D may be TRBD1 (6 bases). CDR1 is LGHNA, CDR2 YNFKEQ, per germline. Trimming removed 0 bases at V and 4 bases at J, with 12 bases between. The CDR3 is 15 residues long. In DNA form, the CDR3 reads TGTGCCAGCAGCCAAGAGGGGGCGATTGGCTATGGCTACACCTTC. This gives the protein CASSQEGAIGYGYTF.

The CDR3 loop is CASSKQDRGAGNTIYF. The CDR3 DNA is TGTGCCAGCAGCAAACAGGACAGGGGCGCTGGAAACACCATATATTTT. V and J are TRBV9 and TRBJ1-3, with TRBD1 matching over 9 bases. CDR3 size: 16 residues. Germline-derived CDR1 and CDR2 are SGDLS and YYNGEE. V shed 4 bases, J shed 2 bases, and the junction held 7 bases outside the gene matches.

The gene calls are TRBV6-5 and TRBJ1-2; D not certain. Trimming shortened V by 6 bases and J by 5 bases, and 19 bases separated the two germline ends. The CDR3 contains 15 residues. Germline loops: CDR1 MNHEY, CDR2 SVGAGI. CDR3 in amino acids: CASSPGSGVIYGYTF. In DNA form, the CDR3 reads TGTGCCAGCAGCCCCGGATCAGGTGTCATTTATGGCTACACCTTC.

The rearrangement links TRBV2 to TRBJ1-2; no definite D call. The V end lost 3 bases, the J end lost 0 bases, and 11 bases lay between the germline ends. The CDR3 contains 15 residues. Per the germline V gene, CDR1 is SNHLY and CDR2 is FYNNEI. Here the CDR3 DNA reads TGTGCCAGCAGTGATAACAGCCGATCTAACTATGGCTACACCTTC. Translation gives CASSDNSRSNYGYTF.

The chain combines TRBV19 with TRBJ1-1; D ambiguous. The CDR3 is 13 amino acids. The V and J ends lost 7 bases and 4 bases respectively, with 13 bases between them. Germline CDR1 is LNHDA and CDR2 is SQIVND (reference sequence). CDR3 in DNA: TGTGCCAGTAAAGAGGGCTCAGGCACTGAAGCTTTCTTT. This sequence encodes CASKEGSGTEAFF.

Written as DNA, the CDR3 is TGTGCCAGCACCAATGGACTAGCGGGGGGAAGAGATACGCAGTATTTT. Translating gives CASTNGLAGGRDTQYF. The rearrangement uses TRBV2 and TRBJ2-3; 14 positions match TRBD2. Germline CDR1 reads SNHLY; CDR2 reads FYNNEI. This CDR3 contains 16 residues. Trimming at V came to 7 bases and at J to 5 bases, leaving 8 bases not matched to a gene.

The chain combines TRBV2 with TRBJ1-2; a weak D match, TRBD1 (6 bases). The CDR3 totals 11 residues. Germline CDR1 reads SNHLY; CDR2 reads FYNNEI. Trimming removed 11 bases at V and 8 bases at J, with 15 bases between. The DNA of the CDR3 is TGTGCCGGAAGAACAGGGATAGGCTACACCTTC. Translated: CAGRTGIGYTF.

The CDR3 coding sequence is TGCGCCAGCAGCCAAGGTCCGCTAGCGGACACCTACGAGCAGTACTTC. Translating gives CASSQGPLADTYEQYF. The chain links TRBV4-1 to TRBJ2-7; 7 bases agree with TRBD2. The germline CDR1 and CDR2 sequences are MGHRA and YSYEKL. Trimming took 1 base from V and 2 from J; bases not matched to a gene: 8. The CDR3 consists of 16 residues.

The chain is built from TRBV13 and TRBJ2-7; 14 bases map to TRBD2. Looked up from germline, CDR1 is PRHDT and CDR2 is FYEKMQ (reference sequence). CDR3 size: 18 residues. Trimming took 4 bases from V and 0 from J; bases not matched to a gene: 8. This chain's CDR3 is CASSSRTSGGRSSYEQYF. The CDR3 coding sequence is TGTGCCAGCAGCTCTCGGACTAGCGGGGGGCGGAGCTCCTACGAGCAGTACTTC.

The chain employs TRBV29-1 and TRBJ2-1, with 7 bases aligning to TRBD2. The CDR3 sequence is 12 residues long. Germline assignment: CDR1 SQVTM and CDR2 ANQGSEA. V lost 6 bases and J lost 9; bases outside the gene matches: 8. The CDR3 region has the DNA TGCAGCGTCGGACCGGGGGAGGGTGAGCAGTTCTTC. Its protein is CSVGPGEGEQFF.

CDR3 in amino acids: CASSGQDSYEQYF. For the CDR3, the DNA is TGTGCCAGCTCGGGACAGGACTCCTACGAGCAGTACTTC. The chain links TRBV9 to TRBJ2-7, with 8 bases that match TRBD1. The CDR3 totals 13 residues. The V gene's germline CDR1 is SGDLS and CDR2 YYNGEE. V shed 7 bases and J 0 bases; nucleotides not matched to a gene: 3.

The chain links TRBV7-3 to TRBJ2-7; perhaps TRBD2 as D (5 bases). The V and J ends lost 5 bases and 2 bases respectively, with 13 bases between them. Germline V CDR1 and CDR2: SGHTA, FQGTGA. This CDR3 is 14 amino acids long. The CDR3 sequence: CASSPPGVAYEQYF. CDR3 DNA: TGTGCCAGCAGCCCCCCCGGGGTGGCCTACGAGCAGTACTTC.

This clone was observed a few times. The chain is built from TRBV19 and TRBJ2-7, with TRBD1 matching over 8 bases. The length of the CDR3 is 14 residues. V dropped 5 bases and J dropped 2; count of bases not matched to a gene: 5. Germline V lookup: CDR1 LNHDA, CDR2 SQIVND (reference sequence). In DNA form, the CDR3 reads TGTGCCAGTAGTCCGGACAGGGTAGCCTACGAGCAGTACTTC. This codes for CASSPDRVAYEQYF.

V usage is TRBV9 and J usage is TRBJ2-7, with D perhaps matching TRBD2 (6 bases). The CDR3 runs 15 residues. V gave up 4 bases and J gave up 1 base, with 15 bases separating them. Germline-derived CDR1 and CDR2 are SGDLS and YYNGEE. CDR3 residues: CASSPRLEGSYEQYF. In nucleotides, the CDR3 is TGTGCCAGCAGCCCTCGCCTGGAGGGTTCCTACGAGCAGTACTTC.

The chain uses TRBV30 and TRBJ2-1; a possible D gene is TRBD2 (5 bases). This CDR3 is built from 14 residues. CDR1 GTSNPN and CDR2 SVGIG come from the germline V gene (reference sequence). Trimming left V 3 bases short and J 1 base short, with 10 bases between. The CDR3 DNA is TGTGCCTGGAGGGACTTCCCTTCCTACAATGAGCAGTTCTTC. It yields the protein CAWRDFPSYNEQFF.

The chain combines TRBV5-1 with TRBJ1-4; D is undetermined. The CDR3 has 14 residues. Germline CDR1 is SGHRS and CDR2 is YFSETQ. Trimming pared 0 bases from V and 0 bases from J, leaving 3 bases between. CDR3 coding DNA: TGCGCCAGCAGCTTGGGAGCAACTAATGAAAAACTGTTTTTT. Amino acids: CASSLGATNEKLFF.

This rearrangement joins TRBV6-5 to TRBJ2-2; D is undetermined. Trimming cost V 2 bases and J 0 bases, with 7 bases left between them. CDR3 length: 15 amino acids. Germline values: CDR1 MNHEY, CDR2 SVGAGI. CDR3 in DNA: TGTGCCAGCAGTTACGTCCGTGCGAACACCGGGGAGCTGTTTTTT. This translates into CASSYVRANTGELFF.

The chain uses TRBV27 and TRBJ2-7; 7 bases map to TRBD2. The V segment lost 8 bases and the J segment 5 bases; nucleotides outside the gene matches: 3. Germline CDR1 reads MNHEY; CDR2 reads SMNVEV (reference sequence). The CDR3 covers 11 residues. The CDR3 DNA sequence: TGTGCCAGCGGGCTAGCGGACGAGCAGTACTTC. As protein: CASGLADEQYF.

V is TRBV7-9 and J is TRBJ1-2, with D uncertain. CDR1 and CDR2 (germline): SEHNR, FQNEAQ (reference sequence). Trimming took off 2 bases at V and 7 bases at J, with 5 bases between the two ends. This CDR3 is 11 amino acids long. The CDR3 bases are TGTGCCAGCAGCTTACTAGGTGGCTACACCTTC. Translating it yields CASSLLGGYTF.

The chain's CDR3 is CASSPGSGQAYNEQFF. CDR3 bases: TGTGCCAGCAGTCCTGGTTCGGGACAGGCATACAATGAGCAGTTCTTC. The chain couples TRBV2 to TRBJ2-1; 8 bases align to TRBD1. The V gene end was trimmed by 5 bases and the J gene end by 4 bases; junction bases not matched to a gene: 10. Germline loops: CDR1 SNHLY, CDR2 FYNNEI. The CDR3 covers 16 residues. The whole variable domain, filled in from reference TRBV2 and TRBJ2-1, reads EPEVTQTPSHQVTQMGQEVILRCVPISNHLYFYWYRQILGQKVEFLVSFYNNEISEKSEIFDDQFSVERPDGSNFTLKIRSTKLEDSAMYFCASSPGSGQAYNEQFFGPGTRLTVL.